The 25 T cell receptor beta chains below were found in one sample sequenced in a study of T cell responses to AZD1222 COVID-19 vaccine. TCRdb keeps only in-frame clones here, not all; method: immunoSEQ multiplex PCR. The table records fewer than 200,000 clones, over 75% of them present only once. The input for sequencing was peripheral blood, taken 28 days after the second AZD1222 dose. The source of these receptors is an adult who received the AZD1222 COVID-19 vaccine.

This chain joins TRBV7-2 and TRBJ1-6; tentatively, D is TRBD1 (5 bases). V was trimmed by 5 bases and J by 9 bases, leaving 8 bases between them. The CDR3 spans 12 residues. Looked up from germline, CDR1 is SGHTA and CDR2 is FQGNSA. The DNA for the CDR3 is TGTGCCAGCAGCGAGGGGCGTTCACCCCTCCACTTT. The encoded protein is CASSEGRSPLHF.

V and J are TRBV30 and TRBJ1-3; D gene ambiguous. This CDR3 is 14 amino acids long. The germline V gene encodes CDR1 GTSNPN and CDR2 SVGIG (reference sequence). With 2 bases removed from V and 4 bases from J, the gap between germline ends came to 12 bases. The CDR3 sequence: CAWSFALGGNTIYF. The DNA of the CDR3 is TGTGCCTGGAGTTTCGCCCTGGGGGGAAACACCATATATTTT.

The V call is TRBV5-4, the J call TRBJ2-1; tentatively, D is TRBD1 or TRBD2 (5 bases each). Trimming left V 1 base short and J 7 bases short, with 21 bases between. The CDR3 covers 17 residues. CDR1 SGHNT and CDR2 YYREEE come from the germline V gene (reference sequence). CDR3 sequence: CASSLRTGTGVRNEQFF. CDR3 nucleotide sequence: TGTGCCAGCAGCTTGAGGACCGGGACCGGGGTACGGAATGAGCAGTTCTTC.

This chain links TRBV29-1 with TRBJ1-6; 9 bases match TRBD1. The V gene end was trimmed by 4 bases and the J gene end by 9 bases; junction bases not matched to a gene: 10. Germline V gene sequence: CDR1 SQVTM, CDR2 ANQGSEA. The CDR3 contains 15 residues. The CDR3 sequence is CSVALPGQGVSPLHF. The CDR3 DNA is TGCAGCGTTGCCCTTCCGGGACAGGGCGTTTCACCCCTCCACTTT.

J is TRBJ1-1 and V is TRBV21-1. TRBV21-1 is a known pseudogene. The CDR3 loop spans 15 amino acids. This CDR3 reads CASTCQGGTNTEAFF. CDR3 coding DNA: TGTGCCAGCACTTGCCAGGGGGGGACGAACACTGAAGCTTTCTTT.

Only a few counts were recorded for this clone. This rearrangement joins TRBV27 to TRBJ1-5, with a possible D match to TRBD1 (6 bases). Trimming cost V 2 bases and J 4 bases, with 15 bases left between them. Germline V gene data show CDR1 as MNHEY and CDR2 as SMNVEV (reference sequence). CDR3 length equals 16 residues. DNA for the CDR3: TGTGCCAGCAGTTTAATAGGCGGACAGCCGAATCAGCCCCAGCATTTT. It encodes CASSLIGGQPNQPQHF.

V gene TRBV9 combines with J gene TRBJ1-4, with 9 bases identical to TRBD1. Germline V gene sequence: CDR1 SGDLS, CDR2 YYNGEE. V shed 7 bases, J shed 0 bases, and the junction held 7 bases outside the gene matches. There are 16 residues in the CDR3. The CDR3 sequence: CASARQGGATNEKLFF. CDR3 bases: TGTGCCAGCGCCCGACAGGGGGGTGCAACTAATGAAAAACTGTTTTTT.

This clone has just a few counts. The chain carries TRBV10-3 and TRBJ2-7; D possibly corresponds to TRBD1 (8 bases). The germline V gene has CDR1 ENHRY and CDR2 SYGVKD. Trimming removed 2 bases from V and 5 bases from J, with 19 bases in between. The CDR3 is 16 residues long. The CDR3 sequence is CAISEGEGQADHEQYF. The CDR3 nucleotides are TGTGCCATCAGTGAGGGGGAGGGACAGGCCGACCACGAGCAGTACTTC.

A remark on this clone: The junction shows a germline mismatch at one end, possibly a read error. The V gene is TRBV6-5, the J gene TRBJ1-6; possible D gene TRBD1, 5 bases. CDR3 length equals 14 residues. The germline V gene has CDR1 MNHEY and CDR2 SVGAGI. CDR3 amino acids: CASSYSIGDPGKYF. As DNA, the CDR3 is TGTGCCAGCAGTTACTCGATAGGGGACCCAGGGAAATACTTT.

This sequence joins TRBV5-4 and TRBJ1-2; 11 positions agree with TRBD1. The CDR3 is 16 amino acids. Looked up from germline, CDR1 is SGHNT and CDR2 is YYREEE (reference sequence). J gave up 2 bases and V 4 bases, and 7 bases lay outside the gene matches. CDR3 loop: CASSGTGGGLNYGYTF. As DNA, the CDR3 is TGTGCCAGCAGCGGGACAGGGGGGGGTCTCAACTATGGCTACACCTTC.

This rearrangement joins TRBV5-1 to TRBJ2-5; D gene uncertain. The CDR3 consists of 13 residues. Between the trimmed V and J ends, which lost 1 base and 0 bases, there was a span of 4 bases. Germline loops: CDR1 SGHRS, CDR2 YFSETQ. CDR3 amino acids: CASSLSNQETQYF. CDR3 sequence (DNA): TGCGCCAGCAGCTTGTCCAACCAAGAGACCCAGTACTTC.

The CDR3 loop is CASTPGGTYGYTF. CDR3 sequence (DNA): TGTGCCAGCACCCCAGGAGGGACCTATGGCTACACCTTC. V and J are TRBV6-2 or TRBV6-3 and TRBJ1-2; D is possibly TRBD1 (5 bases). The CDR3 is 13 amino acids. V shed 7 bases and J shed 4 bases, with 13 bases lying between them. CDR1 MNHEY and CDR2 SVGEGT come from the germline V gene.

The chain has TRBV30 and TRBJ2-3; no clear D. Germline V CDR1 and CDR2: GTSNPN, SVGIG (reference sequence). The CDR3 has 11 residues. Trimming removed 8 bases at V and 5 bases at J, with 11 bases between. CDR3 sequence: CAGKRVDTQYF. The CDR3 DNA sequence: TGTGCCGGTAAAAGGGTAGATACGCAGTATTTT.

The genes are TRBV21-1 and TRBJ1-1. TRBV21-1 counts as a pseudogene. CDR3 length: 19 amino acids. DNA for the CDR3: TGTGCCAGCGGAAGTTGTGGGCAGGCCGAAAGATTGGGGACGACTGAAGCTTTCTTT. Translating it yields CASGSCGQAERLGTTEAFF.

The V and J genes are TRBV11-3 and TRBJ2-3, with 7 positions matching TRBD2. The CDR3 sequence is 16 residues long. Germline V gene data show CDR1 as SGHNT and CDR2 as YENEEA. Germline trimming cut 5 bases from V and 6 bases from J; bases unmatched to any gene: 14. This CDR3 is CASSATSSFELDTQYF. For the CDR3, the DNA is TGTGCCAGCAGCGCGACTAGCTCGTTTGAACTGGATACGCAGTATTTT.

The chain joins TRBV6-5 to TRBJ1-4; the D gene is possibly TRBD1 (5 bases). This CDR3 is 13 amino acids long. Trimming took 11 bases from V and 5 from J, leaving 15 bases between them. CDR1 is MNHEY and CDR2 is SVGAGI in the germline V gene. As DNA, the CDR3 is TGTGCCGTCCACAGGCGCGAAAATGAAAAACTGTTTTTT. Amino acids: CAVHRRENEKLFF.

J is TRBJ2-1 and V is TRBV7-9, with D unresolved. CDR1 and CDR2 from the germline V gene are SEHNR and FQNEAQ (reference sequence). V lost 5 bases, J lost 0 bases, and 11 bases lay in between. The CDR3 spans 15 residues. The CDR3 region has the DNA TGTGCCAGCAGCCTCTCGGAGAGCTCCTACAATGAGCAGTTCTTC. Its protein product is CASSLSESSYNEQFF.

V and J are TRBV12-5 and TRBJ1-1, with D hard to call. V lost 5 bases, J lost 10 bases, and 11 bases lay in between. Germline CDR1 LGHNT, CDR2 FRNRAP. The CDR3 runs 11 residues. DNA for the CDR3: TGTGCTAGTGGTCCATCACTAGGAGCTTTCTTT. Translation gives CASGPSLGAFF.

The gene calls are TRBV5-6 and TRBJ1-5, with D unresolved. Germline values: CDR1 SGHDT, CDR2 YYEEEE. V was trimmed by 2 bases and J by 4 bases, leaving 7 bases between them. The CDR3 runs 13 residues. The CDR3 sequence is CASSFSRNQPQHF. Written as DNA, the CDR3 is TGTGCCAGCAGCTTCAGCAGAAATCAGCCCCAGCATTTT.

The chain uses TRBV30 and TRBJ2-3; TRBD2 is a possible D gene (6 bases). CDR3 size: 15 residues. The germline V gene encodes CDR1 GTSNPN and CDR2 SVGIG (reference sequence). Trimming took off 1 base at V and 2 bases at J, with 13 bases between the two ends. The CDR3 spells CAWSAPGLHTDTQYF. Here the CDR3 DNA reads TGTGCCTGGAGTGCACCGGGACTCCACACAGATACGCAGTATTTT.

V gene TRBV7-3 combines with J gene TRBJ2-1, with D possibly TRBD2 on 6 matching bases. This CDR3 is built from 14 residues. Germline assignment: CDR1 SGHTA and CDR2 FQGTGA. The V and J ends lost 3 bases and 7 bases respectively, with 13 bases between them. This CDR3 reads CASSFSGEGNEQFF. The DNA for the CDR3 is TGTGCCAGCAGCTTCTCGGGGGAAGGGAATGAGCAGTTCTTC.

The rearrangement joins TRBV4-1 to TRBJ1-4; D may be TRBD1 (6 bases). The CDR3 runs 17 residues. CDR1 is MGHRA, CDR2 YSYEKL, per germline. V gave up 2 bases and J gave up 2 bases, with 15 bases separating them. The CDR3 sequence: CASSQKGPGGTNEKLFF. In DNA, the CDR3 is TGCGCCAGCAGCCAAAAAGGCCCGGGGGGCACTAATGAAAAACTGTTTTTT.

This clone was seen a single time. V and J are TRBV20-1 and TRBJ2-5; 10 positions agree with TRBD2. CDR3 length: 15 amino acids. After removal of 3 bases from V and 1 base from J, the junction contained 5 bases not matched to a gene. Germline loops: CDR1 DFQATT, CDR2 SNEGSKA (reference sequence). The chain's CDR3 is CSASLVAGGQETQYF. CDR3 nucleotides: TGCAGTGCTAGTTTGGTAGCGGGGGGCCAAGAGACCCAGTACTTC.

V gene TRBV4-1 combines with J gene TRBJ2-1; no clear D. From germline, CDR1 is MGHRA and CDR2 YSYEKL. With 7 bases removed from V and 2 bases from J, the gap between germline ends came to 15 bases. The CDR3 runs 15 residues. The CDR3 protein is CASKSRLETYNEQFF. Here the CDR3 DNA reads TGCGCCAGCAAATCAAGACTGGAAACCTACAATGAGCAGTTCTTC.

The CDR3 region is CAWTPGNTEAFF. The CDR3 DNA follows: TGTGCCTGGACCCCCGGGAACACTGAAGCTTTCTTT. The chain is built from TRBV30 and TRBJ1-1; no clear D. This CDR3 is built from 12 residues. Germline V gene lookup returns CDR1 GTSNPN and CDR2 SVGIG (reference sequence). The V end was cut by 4 bases, the J end by 1 base, with 7 bases between.